This TCR beta chain was sequenced in a study of shared clonotypes between healthy human individuals. Germline lookup yields CDR1 LNHDA and CDR2 SQIVND (reference sequence). The CDR3 runs to 12 residues. V lost 11 bases, J lost 3 bases, and 13 bases lay in between. The method was immunoSEQ multiplex PCR; TCRdb's version includes in-frame clones alone and lacks a portion of them. The sample includes around 700,000 clones, around four fifths of them seen just once. Sequencing was carried out using memory CD4+ T cells sorted from blood. Regarding subset: CD45RA-negative fraction. The TCR was taken from a woman in her thirties in good health. The V and J genes are TRBV19 and TRBJ2-5; D not resolved. CDR3 loop: CAHVGSKETQYF. The CDR3 nucleotides are TGTGCCCATGTCGGGTCCAAAGAGACCCAGTACTTC.